This TCR beta chain was identified during a study of T cell changes during pregnancy in multiple sclerosis. Assay used: immunoSEQ multiplex PCR; TCRdb lists only in-frame clones, some missing. The sample has roughly 35,000 clones; approximately 92% are singletons. V was trimmed by 4 bases and J by 2 bases, leaving 16 bases between them. The CDR3 runs to 16 residues. Looked up from germline, CDR1 is SNHLY and CDR2 is FYNNEI. The TCR sequence derives from a female donor with multiple sclerosis, enrolled in a pregnancy study. Sequenced: PBMCs (not recorded whether the cells were cultured). The rearrangement uses TRBV2 and TRBJ2-3; possibly TRBD2 for D (7 bases). CDR3 nucleotides: TGTGCCAGCAGTGGGGAGGGGGTCGGGGCCACAGATACGCAGTATTTT. Its translation is CASSGEGVGATDTQYF.